The rows below give T cell receptor beta chains drawn from one sample of a study of cytomegalovirus exposure and HLA in healthy donors. Generated by immunoSEQ multiplex PCR, the TCRdb table keeps only in-frame clones and is missing some. This sample has approximately 150,000 clones, with 70% to 90% found just once. Sequencing was performed on PBMCs. The receptors derive from a man between 25 and 39 years old in good health and CMV-seropositive. The CDR3 runs from the conserved cysteine through the conserved F or W. Fields, in order: CDR3 DNA, CDR3 protein, J gene, clone size, V gene, D gene. D genes are given only for firm matches. The listing skips clone size in some rows; elsewhere it reads once, few, many or a size class.

DNA: TGTGCCAGCAGCCAAGTCAAATTCCACGAGCAGTACTTC
CDR3: CASSQVKFHEQYF
J: TRBJ2-7
size: -
V: TRBV14
D: -

DNA: TGTGCCAGCAGCTTAGATCAGAAGACCCAGTACTTC
CDR3: CASSLDQKTQYF
J: TRBJ2-5
size: -
V: TRBV11-3
D: -

DNA: TGTTCCAGCAGCTTAGGTGACAGGCTCTACGAGCAGTACTTC
CDR3: CSSSLGDRLYEQYF
J: TRBJ2-7
size: -
V: TRBV7-9
D: -

DNA: TGTGCCAGCAGTTTTAGCGGGAGTTCCTACAATGAGCAGTTCTTC
CDR3: CASSFSGSSYNEQFF
J: TRBJ2-1
size: -
V: TRBV2
D: TRBD2

DNA: TGTGCCAGCTCACCTCCTCAGGGACAAGAGACCCAGTACTTC
CDR3: CASSPPQGQETQYF
J: TRBJ2-5
size: -
V: TRBV18
D: -

DNA: TGTGCCAGCTCGGAACAGCCCTTTAGCAATCAGCCCCAGCATTTT
CDR3: CASSEQPFSNQPQHF
J: TRBJ1-5
size: -
V: TRBV18
D: -

DNA: TGCGCCAGCAGGACTAGCGGGAGCACAGATACGCAGTATTTT
CDR3: CASRTSGSTDTQYF
J: TRBJ2-3
size: -
V: TRBV23-1
D: TRBD2

DNA: TGTGCCAGCAGTTACTCAGGACTCACTGAAGCTTTCTTT
CDR3: CASSYSGLTEAFF
J: TRBJ1-1
size: few
V: TRBV6-5
D: -

DNA: TGTGCCAGCACGACAGACAGGGACGGCCATCAGCCCCAGCATTTT
CDR3: CASTTDRDGHQPQHF
J: TRBJ1-5
size: -
V: TRBV6-6
D: TRBD1

DNA: TGTGCCAGCAGGACCTCATTGGGGAGTCTCGACGAGCAGTACTTC
CDR3: CASRTSLGSLDEQYF
J: TRBJ2-7
size: once
V: TRBV6-5
D: -

DNA: TGTGCCAGCACTAACGCCCGTTATACGCAGTATTTT
CDR3: CASTNARYTQYF
J: TRBJ2-3
size: -
V: TRBV6-5
D: -

DNA: TGCAGCGTTGAAGGACGGCGGACCTACAATGAGCAGTTCTTC
CDR3: CSVEGRRTYNEQFF
J: TRBJ2-1
size: -
V: TRBV29-1
D: -

DNA: TGTGCCAGCGGCTTAGCGGGAGGATCCGAGCAGTACTTC
CDR3: CASGLAGGSEQYF
J: TRBJ2-7
size: -
V: TRBV7-2
D: TRBD2

DNA: TGTGCCAGCAGTACTAGCGGGACAGATACGCAGTATTTT
CDR3: CASSTSGTDTQYF
J: TRBJ2-3
size: -
V: TRBV9
D: TRBD2

DNA: TGTGCCAGCAGCCCCATAGCGGGAGGGCCAGGCGGGGAGCTGTTTTTT
CDR3: CASSPIAGGPGGELFF
J: TRBJ2-2
size: -
V: TRBV7-8
D: TRBD2

DNA: TGTGCCAGCAGCTTCCGGGACAGATACTCCTACAATGAGCAGTTCTTC
CDR3: CASSFRDRYSYNEQFF
J: TRBJ2-1
size: -
V: TRBV7-8
D: TRBD1

DNA: TGTGCCAGCAGCTTAGGGTTGGCGGGGGGCACAGATACGCAGTATTTT
CDR3: CASSLGLAGGTDTQYF
J: TRBJ2-3
size: few
V: TRBV7-2
D: TRBD2

DNA: TGTGCCAGCAGCCCCCCGTCTCCCACTGAAGCTTTCTTT
CDR3: CASSPPSPTEAFF
J: TRBJ1-1
size: few
V: TRBV5-4
D: -

DNA: TGTGCCAGTAGTATAGGAGTCTCTGGAAACACCATATATTTT
CDR3: CASSIGVSGNTIYF
J: TRBJ1-3
size: -
V: TRBV19
D: -

DNA: TGTGCCAGCAGCTTAGAAACTCCCTACTCCGGGGAGCTGTTTTTT
CDR3: CASSLETPYSGELFF
J: TRBJ2-2
size: -
V: TRBV7-9
D: -

DNA: TGTGCCAGCTCACGACCGGAGACCGGTGAGCAGTACTTC
CDR3: CASSRPETGEQYF
J: TRBJ2-7
size: -
V: TRBV18
D: -

DNA: TGTGCCAGCAGTTACCGGCGGGACAGCAACACCGGGGAGCTGTTTTTT
CDR3: CASSYRRDSNTGELFF
J: TRBJ2-2
size: few
V: TRBV6-5
D: -

DNA: TGTGCCAGCAGCGCCTCACCCACATACGAGCAGTACTTC
CDR3: CASSASPTYEQYF
J: TRBJ2-7
size: -
V: TRBV9
D: -

DNA: TGTGCCAGTAGTATCCGGACAGAATGGATCTATGGCTACACCTTC
CDR3: CASSIRTEWIYGYTF
J: TRBJ1-2
size: -
V: TRBV19
D: -

DNA: TGTGCCAGTACCCCCGGGACTTTCCACGAGCAGTACTTC
CDR3: CASTPGTFHEQYF
J: TRBJ2-7
size: -
V: TRBV28
D: -

DNA: TGTGCCAGCAGCTCCAGGGCTACCGGGGAGCTGTTTTTT
CDR3: CASSSRATGELFF
J: TRBJ2-2
size: -
V: TRBV7-2
D: -

DNA: TGTGCCAGCAGCCGCAGCGGATTCACAGATACGCAGTATTTT
CDR3: CASSRSGFTDTQYF
J: TRBJ2-3
size: -
V: TRBV5-4
D: -

DNA: TGCGCCAGCAGCCCTGGGACTAGCGGAAAAGATACGCAGTATTTT
CDR3: CASSPGTSGKDTQYF
J: TRBJ2-3
size: -
V: TRBV5-1
D: TRBD2

DNA: TGCGCCAGCAGCCAAACAGCCGGGACACCCTACAATGAGCAGTTCTTC
CDR3: CASSQTAGTPYNEQFF
J: TRBJ2-1
size: -
V: TRBV4-3
D: -

DNA: TGTGCCAGCAGCTCTCTCTTATCCGGGACAGTCGGCTATGGCTACACCTTC
CDR3: CASSSLLSGTVGYGYTF
J: TRBJ1-2
size: once
V: TRBV27
D: TRBD1

DNA: TGCGCCAGCAGCTTGGGACACAGGGATATGAGCACAGATACGCAGTATTTT
CDR3: CASSLGHRDMSTDTQYF
J: TRBJ2-3
size: once
V: TRBV5-1
D: -

DNA: TGTGCCACCAGCACCAGGGGTTTCTATGGCTACACCTTC
CDR3: CATSTRGFYGYTF
J: TRBJ1-2
size: -
V: TRBV15
D: -

DNA: TGTGCCAGCAGCCAAGAAGCCCAGTTGGCAGGTGCTAATCAGCCCCAGCATTTT
CDR3: CASSQEAQLAGANQPQHF
J: TRBJ1-5
size: few
V: TRBV4-2
D: -

DNA: TGTGCCAGCTCATTACATCCCACAGCCGAAAACTATGGCTACACCTTC
CDR3: CASSLHPTAENYGYTF
J: TRBJ1-2
size: -
V: TRBV18
D: -

DNA: TGTGCCAGCAGCAATTCCGGGACATCGCGACCTAGCTCTGGAAACACCATATATTTT
CDR3: CASSNSGTSRPSSGNTIYF
J: TRBJ1-3
size: once
V: TRBV7-6
D: -

DNA: TGTGCCAGCAGAAGACAGGGGGCTCAAGCAACTAATGAAAAACTGTTTTTT
CDR3: CASRRQGAQATNEKLFF
J: TRBJ1-4
size: -
V: TRBV27
D: TRBD1

DNA: TGTGCCAGCAGCTCTAAGCGAGGCAATGAGCAGTTCTTC
CDR3: CASSSKRGNEQFF
J: TRBJ2-1
size: -
V: TRBV7-9
D: -

DNA: TGTGCCAGCAGTTCCGGGACTAGCGGGTACCTTAATGAGCAGTTCTTC
CDR3: CASSSGTSGYLNEQFF
J: TRBJ2-1
size: -
V: TRBV7-2
D: TRBD2

DNA: TGTGCCAGCAGCTTAACGAGTGGGGGGTGGGATGAGCAGTTCTTC
CDR3: CASSLTSGGWDEQFF
J: TRBJ2-1
size: -
V: TRBV7-3
D: -

DNA: TGTGCCAGCAGTGTACGACTAGCGGTCTACAATGAGCAGTTCTTC
CDR3: CASSVRLAVYNEQFF
J: TRBJ2-1
size: -
V: TRBV2
D: TRBD2

DNA: TGTGCCAGCAGTTTACTTAAGGACAGCACTGGCAATGAGCAGTTCTTC
CDR3: CASSLLKDSTGNEQFF
J: TRBJ2-1
size: -
V: TRBV27
D: -

DNA: TGCGCCAGCAGCTTGACGGCGGGAGGGCCGAGTGAGCAGTTCTTC
CDR3: CASSLTAGGPSEQFF
J: TRBJ2-1
size: -
V: TRBV5-1
D: TRBD2

DNA: TGTGCCAGTAGTAGAGGGGGACCCTATGGCTACACCTTC
CDR3: CASSRGGPYGYTF
J: TRBJ1-2
size: -
V: TRBV19
D: -

DNA: TGTGCCAGCAGATCGTTCTCCTTAAGAGGCACTGAAGCTTTCTTT
CDR3: CASRSFSLRGTEAFF
J: TRBJ1-1
size: -
V: TRBV6-6
D: -

DNA: TGTGCCAGCAGTCCAGGGGGGATATTGGACTATGGCTACACCTTC
CDR3: CASSPGGILDYGYTF
J: TRBJ1-2
size: few
V: TRBV6-5
D: TRBD1